The rows below give T cell receptor beta chains drawn from one sample of a study of Ad26.COV2.S vaccination and SARS-CoV-2 variants. This table comes from immunoSEQ multiplex PCR, and its TCRdb copy is limited to in-frame clones, with some not included. Of approximately 400,000 clones in the sample, just over 90% were seen once. The sample was peripheral blood, taken after recovery from COVID-19. The receptors originated from a human donor who had recovered from COVID-19. CDR3s leave out the opening cysteine and the closing phenylalanine or tryptophan. The size field is filled for only some rows; it gives once, few, many or a size class.

>TRBJ1-5|TRBV13|-
ASSPDRNQPQH
>TRBJ2-5|TRBV7-9|-
ASSPRPTSGQETQY
>TRBJ1-5|TRBV7-8|-
ASSLGGRNQPQH
>TRBJ2-7|TRBV5-4|once
ASNYLGTYEQY
>TRBJ1-2|TRBV7-9|-
ASSSVIQRDGYT
>TRBJ1-2|TRBV9|-
ASTGLNYGYT
>TRBJ2-4|TRBV18|-
ASSPPSRDRAIQY
>TRBJ2-1|TRBV5-1|-
ASSLGSYDEQF
>TRBJ2-1|TRBV4-2|-
ASSQGTSGIYNEQF
>TRBJ1-3|TRBV4-3|-
ASSQDRRGSDTIY
>TRBJ1-2|TRBV29-1|-
SVEDRNYGYT
>TRBJ2-7|TRBV7-9|-
ASSLVGEKQY
>TRBJ1-1|TRBV12-3/TRBV12-4|-
ASSLAGVTEAF
>TRBJ1-3|TRBV6-5|-
ASSYGSGFSGNTIY
>TRBJ2-3|TRBV4-2|-
ASSGRGSGGADTQY
>TRBJ2-6|TRBV2|-
AKRTGVSSGANVLT